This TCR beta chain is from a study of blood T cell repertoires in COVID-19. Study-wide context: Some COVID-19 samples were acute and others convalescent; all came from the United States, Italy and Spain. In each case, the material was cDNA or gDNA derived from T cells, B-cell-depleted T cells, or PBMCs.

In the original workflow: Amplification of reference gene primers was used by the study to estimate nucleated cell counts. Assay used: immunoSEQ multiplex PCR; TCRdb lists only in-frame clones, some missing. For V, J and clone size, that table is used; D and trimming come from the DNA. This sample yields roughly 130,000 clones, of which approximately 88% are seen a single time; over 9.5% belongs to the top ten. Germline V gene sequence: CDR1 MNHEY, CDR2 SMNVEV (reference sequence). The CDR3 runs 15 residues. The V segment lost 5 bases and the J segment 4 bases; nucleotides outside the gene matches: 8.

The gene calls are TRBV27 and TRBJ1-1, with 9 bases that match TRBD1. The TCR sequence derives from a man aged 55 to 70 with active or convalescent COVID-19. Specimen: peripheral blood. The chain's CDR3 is CASSRNRGRGTEAFF. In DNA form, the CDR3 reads TGTGCCAGCAGTCGAAACAGGGGGCGGGGCACTGAAGCTTTCTTT.